The 27 T cell receptor beta chains below were found in one sample sequenced in a study of cytomegalovirus exposure and HLA in healthy donors. PCR primers comprised 60 Vbeta and 13 Jbeta primers. Sequencing was performed with immunoSEQ multiplex PCR; in TCRdb, only in-frame clones are kept and a portion is missing. The table lists 190,000 or so clones, roughly four fifths of them singletons, with 1.6% in the top ten. The sequencing sample was made of PBMCs. These receptors came from a man aged 50-59 years in good health and CMV-seronegative.

The chain employs TRBV30 and TRBJ1-3, with D maybe TRBD1 (6 bases). The CDR3 spans 14 residues. V gave up 6 bases and J gave up 1 base, with 13 bases separating them. Germline CDR1 is GTSNPN and CDR2 is SVGIG (reference sequence). Here the CDR3 reads CACPGRGSGNTIYF. In DNA form, the CDR3 reads TGTGCCTGCCCGGGGAGGGGGTCTGGAAACACCATATATTTT.

This rearrangement joins TRBV28 to TRBJ2-5; tentative D call: TRBD1 (8 bases). V lost 8 bases and J 4 bases, leaving 20 bases between the germline ends. The CDR3 loop spans 15 amino acids. The germline V gene has CDR1 MDHEN and CDR2 SYDVKM. In DNA, the CDR3 is TGTGCCAGCGTGGACAGGGAGGGTAGTAGAGAGACCCAGTACTTC. Amino acid sequence: CASVDREGSRETQYF.

The chain has TRBV27 and TRBJ2-1; 9 nucleotides align to TRBD2. From germline, CDR1 is MNHEY and CDR2 SMNVEV (reference sequence). V lost 3 bases to trimming and J lost 7 bases; unmatched junction nucleotides: 13. This CDR3 has 17 residues. The CDR3: CASSFPPAGGSGNEQFF. Here the CDR3 DNA reads TGTGCCAGCAGTTTCCCCCCAGCGGGAGGCTCGGGGAATGAGCAGTTCTTC.

This sequence joins TRBV18 and TRBJ1-2; D is unresolved. CDR1 KGHSH and CDR2 LQKENI come from the germline V gene. V was pared by 6 bases and J by 5 bases, with 13 bases between. This CDR3 has 13 amino acids. The CDR3 DNA sequence: TGTGCCAGCTCCGTGGACTCGGGATATGGCTACACCTTC. This codes for CASSVDSGYGYTF.

This clone has a handful of counts. This sequence joins TRBV2 and TRBJ1-5; no clear D gene. CDR1 SNHLY and CDR2 FYNNEI come from the germline V gene. The CDR3 has 13 amino acids. Trimming shortened V by 4 bases and J by 8 bases, and 12 bases separated the two germline ends. The CDR3 region is CASSGLILEPQHF. The DNA of the CDR3 is TGTGCCAGCAGTGGCCTAATACTGGAGCCCCAGCATTTT.

The chain joins TRBV5-6 to TRBJ1-2, with D tentatively TRBD1 (5 bases). V lost 0 bases to trimming and J lost 5 bases, with 11 bases between them. The CDR3 sequence is 14 residues long. Looked up from germline, CDR1 is SGHDT and CDR2 is YYEEEE. The CDR3 sequence is CASSLARARYGYTF. Written as DNA, the CDR3 is TGTGCCAGCAGCTTGGCCAGGGCGAGGTATGGCTACACCTTC.

This clone occurred once. The rearrangement links TRBV6-1 to TRBJ1-5; tentatively, D is TRBD1 (5 bases). V shed 5 bases and J shed 4 bases, with 12 bases lying between them. The length of the CDR3 is 14 residues. Germline V gene sequence: CDR1 MNHNS, CDR2 SASEGT. CDR3 sequence: CASSSGYYNQPQHF. The CDR3 DNA sequence: TGTGCCAGCAGTTCAGGGTACTATAATCAGCCCCAGCATTTT.

The chain is built from TRBV7-9 and TRBJ2-1, with a possible D match to TRBD2 (5 bases). Germline V gives CDR1 SEHNR, CDR2 FQNEAQ (reference sequence). Trimming took 2 bases from V and 0 from J, leaving 14 bases between them. The CDR3 has 17 residues. CDR3 in DNA: TGTGCCAGCAGCTTAAGAGGACTTCTAAGCTCCTACAATGAGCAGTTCTTC. This translates into CASSLRGLLSSYNEQFF.

The gene calls are TRBV5-6 and TRBJ2-2; 11 bases map to TRBD2. The trim removed 0 bases at V and 4 bases at J, leaving 2 bases unmatched. The CDR3 length is 16 residues. Germline V gene sequence: CDR1 SGHDT, CDR2 YYEEEE. The CDR3 bases are TGTGCCAGCAGCTTGGATCTAGCGGGAGGCACCGGGGAGCTGTTTTTT. Its translation is CASSLDLAGGTGELFF.

The V gene is TRBV6-5, the J gene TRBJ2-7, with D possibly TRBD1 on 5 matching bases. Germline V gene data show CDR1 as MNHEY and CDR2 as SVGAGI. The V end lost 2 bases, the J end lost 6 bases, and 14 bases lay between the germline ends. This CDR3 spans 14 amino acids. The CDR3 DNA reads TGTGCCAGCAGTTACAAAGGGGTTGGTGCCGAGCAGTACTTC. It is translated as CASSYKGVGAEQYF.

This chain links TRBV6-5 with TRBJ1-5; D not certain. Between the trimmed V and J ends, which lost 4 bases and 0 bases, there was a span of 13 bases. Germline lookup yields CDR1 MNHEY and CDR2 SVGAGI. The CDR3 is 16 amino acids. The chain's CDR3 is CASSSRFLYSNQPQHF. In nucleotides, the CDR3 is TGTGCCAGCAGTTCGAGGTTCTTATATAGCAATCAGCCCCAGCATTTT.

V is TRBV14 and J is TRBJ2-7; no reliable D call. This CDR3 has 14 amino acids. V lost 2 bases to trimming and J lost 0 bases, with 8 bases between them. Germline V gives CDR1 SGHDN, CDR2 FVKESK. The CDR3 nucleotides read TGTGCCAGCAGCCAATTTAGAAGCTCCTACGAGCAGTACTTC. This gives the protein CASSQFRSSYEQYF.

The chain uses TRBV29-1 and TRBJ2-1; 12 nucleotides match TRBD2. V lost 1 base, J lost 3 bases, and 1 base stayed unmatched. Germline V gene lookup returns CDR1 SQVTM and CDR2 ANQGSEA. The CDR3 totals 15 residues. The CDR3 nucleotides are TGCAGCGTTGAAGGGACTAGCGGGGTCTACAATGAGCAGTTCTTC. Its translation is CSVEGTSGVYNEQFF.

The chain recombines TRBV7-2 with TRBJ1-3, with TRBD1 identical over 7 bases. Germline V gives CDR1 SGHTA, CDR2 FQGNSA. V lost 5 bases to trimming and J lost 8 bases; unmatched junction nucleotides: 6. This CDR3 comprises 13 residues. The CDR3 DNA follows: TGTGCCAGCAGCCAAGACAGGGTAGACACCATATATTTT. It is translated as CASSQDRVDTIYF.

The chain links TRBV19 to TRBJ2-7; D is uncertain. The germline V gene encodes CDR1 LNHDA and CDR2 SQIVND (reference sequence). CDR3 length equals 15 residues. The V end was cut by 3 bases, the J end by 1 base, with 13 bases between. CDR3 coding DNA: TGTGCCAGTAGTATTCCCTCAAGACAATCCTACGAGCAGTACTTC. Its protein product is CASSIPSRQSYEQYF.

This rearrangement joins TRBV18 to TRBJ2-1, with a possible D match to TRBD1 (5 bases). This CDR3 is built from 15 residues. Looked up from germline, CDR1 is KGHSH and CDR2 is LQKENI. Trimming removed 6 bases from V and 0 bases from J, with 12 bases in between. In nucleotides, the CDR3 is TGTGCCAGCTCCAATAGACAGAGCTCCTACAATGAGCAGTTCTTC. Translation gives CASSNRQSSYNEQFF.

The sample holds one count of this clone. The rearrangement uses TRBV19 and TRBJ1-3; possible D gene TRBD1, 6 bases. The CDR3 sequence is 16 residues long. The germline V gene encodes CDR1 LNHDA and CDR2 SQIVND (reference sequence). The V end lost 4 bases, the J end lost 4 bases, and 17 bases lay between the germline ends. As DNA, the CDR3 is TGTGCCAGTAGTACTGACAGGATATATGCGGGAAACACCATATATTTT. Its translation: CASSTDRIYAGNTIYF. Using reference TRBV19 and TRBJ1-3 for the parts outside the CDR3, the full variable domain is DGGITQSPKYLFRKEGQNVTLSCEQNLNHDAMYWYRQDPGQGLRLIYYSQIVNDFQKGDIAEGYSVSREKKESFPLTVTSAQKNPTAFYLCASSTDRIYAGNTIYFGEGSWLTVV.

This clone was recorded once. V is TRBV19 and J is TRBJ2-7; TRBD2 might be the D (5 bases). V was cut by 5 bases and J by 6 bases, with 20 bases left in between. The CDR3 is 15 amino acids. The germline CDR1 and CDR2 sequences are LNHDA and SQIVND (reference sequence). CDR3 DNA: TGTGCCAGTAGTCCCCAACATCTAGTAGGAGGCGAGCAGTACTTC. Translated: CASSPQHLVGGEQYF.

V usage is TRBV7-3 and J usage is TRBJ2-5, with D possibly being TRBD2 (6 bases). CDR3 length: 15 amino acids. Germline loops: CDR1 SGHTA, CDR2 FQGTGA. Trimming shortened V by 4 bases and J by 3 bases, and 15 bases separated the two germline ends. The DNA for the CDR3 is TGTGCCAGCAGCTCCTACGGGGGTTCCAAAGAGACCCAGTACTTC. The encoded protein is CASSSYGGSKETQYF.

This chain links TRBV4-1 with TRBJ2-7; 8 nucleotides align to TRBD1. Trimming at V came to 4 bases and at J to 5 bases, leaving 7 bases not matched to a gene. Germline CDR1 MGHRA, CDR2 YSYEKL. The CDR3 loop spans 14 amino acids. For the CDR3, the DNA is TGCGCCAGCAGCCGCGGACAGGGATTCAACGAGCAGTACTTC. Its translation is CASSRGQGFNEQYF.

This clone has only one observation. The chain joins TRBV6-1 to TRBJ1-2, with a possible D match to TRBD1 (5 bases). This CDR3 is built from 15 residues. Germline-derived CDR1 and CDR2 are MNHNS and SASEGT. Between the trimmed V and J ends, which lost 0 bases and 1 base, there was a span of 9 bases. This CDR3 reads CASSEAAGVNYGYTF. CDR3 nucleotide sequence: TGTGCCAGCAGTGAAGCGGCGGGGGTTAACTATGGCTACACCTTC.

For this clone: The junction does not match germline at one end; this may be a read error. This chain links TRBV7-9 with TRBJ2-3; possibly TRBD2 for D (6 bases). CDR3 length: 13 residues. Germline V gives CDR1 SEHNR, CDR2 FQNEAQ (reference sequence). The CDR3 coding sequence is TGTTCCAGCAGCTTGCGGGACACAGATACGCAGTATTTT. It yields the protein CSSSLRDTDTQYF.

This chain connects TRBV10-2 to TRBJ1-6; no clear D. The CDR3 is 15 amino acids. The germline V and J ends were trimmed by 7 bases and 3 bases, with 13 bases remaining between them. The germline gives CDR1 WSHSY, CDR2 SAAADI. DNA of the CDR3: TGCGCCAGCACCCCCTATGCATACTATAATTCACCCCTCCACTTT. Residues: CASTPYAYYNSPLHF.

In its sample, this clone was seen a few times. This chain links TRBV27 with TRBJ2-5, with 8 bases aligning to TRBD1. The CDR3 has 15 amino acids. The germline CDR1 and CDR2 sequences are MNHEY and SMNVEV (reference sequence). The junction had 7 bases not matched to a gene; V was cut back by 6 bases and J by 1 base. The CDR3 region has the DNA TGTGCCAGCAGCGCCCTTACAGGGGGCCAAGAGACCCAGTACTTC. It specifies CASSALTGGQETQYF.

The chain is built from TRBV30 and TRBJ2-7; 9 nucleotides align to TRBD2. This CDR3 contains 15 residues. V dropped 1 base and J dropped 3; count of bases not matched to a gene: 7. CDR1 GTSNPN and CDR2 SVGIG come from the germline V gene (reference sequence). The CDR3 region is CAWSGGGRAFYEQYF. CDR3 bases: TGTGCCTGGAGTGGGGGCGGGAGGGCCTTCTACGAGCAGTACTTC.

The gene calls are TRBV19 and TRBJ2-3; tentatively, D is TRBD2 (5 bases). Germline V gene sequence: CDR1 LNHDA, CDR2 SQIVND (reference sequence). The length of the CDR3 is 13 residues. Trimming pared 3 bases from V and 2 bases from J, leaving 6 bases between. CDR3 amino acids: CASSIGVTDTQYF. The CDR3 nucleotides are TGTGCCAGTAGTATCGGGGTCACAGATACGCAGTATTTT.

The DNA for the CDR3 is TGTGCCAGCAGTGAGATGGGTCCGGAGAGGCTGTACGAGCAGTACTTC. Translating gives CASSEMGPERLYEQYF. The chain combines TRBV25-1 with TRBJ2-7; D remains ambiguous. V lost 3 bases and J lost 4, with 19 bases in between. CDR3 length equals 16 residues. Germline-derived CDR1 and CDR2 are MGHDK and SYGVNS.